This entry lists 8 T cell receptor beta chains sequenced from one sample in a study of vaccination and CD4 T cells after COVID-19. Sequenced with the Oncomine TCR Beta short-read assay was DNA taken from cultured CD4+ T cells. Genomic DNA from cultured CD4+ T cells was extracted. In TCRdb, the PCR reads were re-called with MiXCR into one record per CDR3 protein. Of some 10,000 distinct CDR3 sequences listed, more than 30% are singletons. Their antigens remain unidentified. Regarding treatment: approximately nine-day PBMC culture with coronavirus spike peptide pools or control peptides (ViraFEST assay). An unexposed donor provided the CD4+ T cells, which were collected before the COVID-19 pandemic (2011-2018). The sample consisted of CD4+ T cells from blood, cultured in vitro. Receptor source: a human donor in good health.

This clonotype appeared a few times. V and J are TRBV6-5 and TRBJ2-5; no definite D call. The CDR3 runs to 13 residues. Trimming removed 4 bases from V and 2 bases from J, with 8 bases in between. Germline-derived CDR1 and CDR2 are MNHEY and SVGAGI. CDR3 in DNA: TGTGCCAGCAGTTCACAGAAACAAGAGACCCAGTACTTC. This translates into CASSSQKQETQYF.

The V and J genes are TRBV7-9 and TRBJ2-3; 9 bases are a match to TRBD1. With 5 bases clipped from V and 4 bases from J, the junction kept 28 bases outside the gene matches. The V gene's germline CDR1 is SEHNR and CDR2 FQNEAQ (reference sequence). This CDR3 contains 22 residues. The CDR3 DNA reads TGTGCCAGCAGCCCGACGTCCACTTTACCGAAAAGGAACAGGGGGCACGCAGATACGCAGTATTTT. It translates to CASSPTSTLPKRNRGHADTQYF. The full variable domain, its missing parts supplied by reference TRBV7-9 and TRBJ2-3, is DTGVSQNPRHKITKRGQNVTFRCDPISEHNRLYWYRQTLGQGPEFLTYFQNEAQLEKSRLLSDRFSAERPKGSFSTLEIQRTEQGDSAMYLCASSPTSTLPKRNRGHADTQYFGPGTRLTVL.

Here the CDR3 DNA reads TGTGCCAGCAGCTTAGAAGCGGGGGGAAGCATCACCGGGGAGCTGTTTTTT. This encodes CASSLEAGGSITGELFF. The chain employs TRBV11-1 and TRBJ2-2, with TRBD2 matching over 9 bases. The germline V gene has CDR1 SGHAT and CDR2 FQDESV (reference sequence). Trimming at V came to 1 base and at J to 4 bases, leaving 7 bases not matched to a gene. This CDR3 comprises 17 residues.

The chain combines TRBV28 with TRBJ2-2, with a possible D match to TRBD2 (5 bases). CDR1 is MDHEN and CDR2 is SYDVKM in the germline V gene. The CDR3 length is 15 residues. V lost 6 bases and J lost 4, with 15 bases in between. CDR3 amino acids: CASRLLEGVTGELFF. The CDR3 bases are TGTGCCAGCAGACTTTTAGAGGGCGTCACCGGGGAGCTGTTTTTT. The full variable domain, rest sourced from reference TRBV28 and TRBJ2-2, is DVKVTQSSRYLVKRTGEKVFLECVQDMDHENMFWYRQDPGLGLRLIYFSYDVKMKEKGDIPEGYSVSREKKERFSLILESASTNQTSMYLCASRLLEGVTGELFFGEGSRLTVL.

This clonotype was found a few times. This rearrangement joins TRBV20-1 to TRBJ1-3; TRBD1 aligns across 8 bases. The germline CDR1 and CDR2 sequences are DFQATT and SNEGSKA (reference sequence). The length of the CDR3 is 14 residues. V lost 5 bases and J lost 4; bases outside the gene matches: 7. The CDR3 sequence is CSASSGTGGNTIYF. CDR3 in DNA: TGCAGTGCTTCCTCCGGGACAGGAGGAAACACCATATATTTT.

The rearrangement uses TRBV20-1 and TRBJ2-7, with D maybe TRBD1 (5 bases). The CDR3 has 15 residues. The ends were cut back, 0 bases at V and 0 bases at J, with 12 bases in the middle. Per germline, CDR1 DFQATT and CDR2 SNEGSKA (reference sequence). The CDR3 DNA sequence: TGCAGTGCTAGAGATCTAGGACATTTCTCCTACGAGCAGTACTTC. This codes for CSARDLGHFSYEQYF.

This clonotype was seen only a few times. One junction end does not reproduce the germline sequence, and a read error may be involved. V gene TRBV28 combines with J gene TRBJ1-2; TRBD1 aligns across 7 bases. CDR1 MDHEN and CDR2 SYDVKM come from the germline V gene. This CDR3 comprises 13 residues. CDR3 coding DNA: TGTGCCAGTGGGGACAGATTTAACTATGGCTATACCTTC. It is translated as CASGDRFNYGYTF.

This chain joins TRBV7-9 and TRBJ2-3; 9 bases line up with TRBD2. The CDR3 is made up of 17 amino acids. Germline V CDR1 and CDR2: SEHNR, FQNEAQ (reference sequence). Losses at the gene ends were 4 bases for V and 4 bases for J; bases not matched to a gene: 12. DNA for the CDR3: TGTGCCAGCAGCTCGGGGCAGGGACTAGCCCGCCCAGATACGCAGTATTTT. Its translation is CASSSGQGLARPDTQYF. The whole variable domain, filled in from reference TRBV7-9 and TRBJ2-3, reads DTGVSQNPRHKITKRGQNVTFRCDPISEHNRLYWYRQTLGQGPEFLTYFQNEAQLEKSRLLSDRFSAERPKGSFSTLEIQRTEQGDSAMYLCASSSGQGLARPDTQYFGPGTRLTVL.